These 13 T cell receptor beta chains were all obtained from the same sample, sequenced in a study of T cells in Graves' hyperthyroidism and ophthalmopathy. Authors of the study amplified TCR beta CDR3 regions from RNA transcripts. The TCR CDR3 was amplified in a first-round RT-PCR using the HTBI primer set. TCRdb called the multiplex PCR reads again in MiXCR, with one record for every CDR3 protein. This sample has about 360,000 distinct CDR3 sequences, with roughly 19% found just once. Sequencing used blood. These receptors all stem from a young woman with Graves' hyperthyroidism.

This clonotype was picked up many times. The J gene is TRBJ1-2, the V gene TRBV20-1; D unclear. Trimming removed 6 bases at V and 7 bases at J, with 12 bases between. The CDR3 extends over 11 amino acids. The V gene's germline CDR1 is DFQATT and CDR2 SNEGSKA (reference sequence). CDR3 in amino acids: CSAERNRGYTF. The CDR3 DNA follows: TGCAGTGCCGAGCGTAATCGTGGCTACACCTTC.

This clonotype occurred many times. The rearrangement links TRBV6-1 to TRBJ2-3; 9 bases map to TRBD2. Germline lookup yields CDR1 MNHNS and CDR2 SASEGT. J gave up 5 bases and V 1 base, and 4 bases lay outside the gene matches. The CDR3 runs to 15 residues. CDR3 nucleotides: TGTGCCAGCAGTGAAGTCGGTAGCGGGGGAGATACGCAGTATTTT. It translates to CASSEVGSGGDTQYF.

This clonotype was counted ten times or more. The rearrangement joins TRBV20-1 to TRBJ1-2; tentative D call: TRBD1 (6 bases). The length of the CDR3 is 13 residues. Per the germline V gene, CDR1 is DFQATT and CDR2 is SNEGSKA (reference sequence). V was pared by 6 bases and J by 6 bases, with 17 bases between. The DNA for the CDR3 is TGCAGTGCCCCCCCCGGGGGGCTGAATGGCTACACCTTC. This sequence encodes CSAPPGGLNGYTF.

This clonotype came up many times. This chain links TRBV28 with TRBJ1-1; 11 bases line up with TRBD1. CDR1 and CDR2 (germline): MDHEN, SYDVKM. Trimming took 3 bases from V and 2 from J; bases not matched to a gene: 5. This CDR3 is built from 16 residues. CDR3 residues: CASSFRDRGGNTEAFF. DNA of the CDR3: TGTGCCAGCAGTTTCCGGGACAGGGGGGGAAACACTGAAGCTTTCTTT. Full variable domain (missing parts from reference TRBV28 and TRBJ1-1): DVKVTQSSRYLVKRTGEKVFLECVQDMDHENMFWYRQDPGLGLRLIYFSYDVKMKEKGDIPEGYSVSREKKERFSLILESASTNQTSMYLCASSFRDRGGNTEAFFGQGTRLTVV.

This clonotype has at least ten counts. The chain joins TRBV28 to TRBJ2-7; D remains unclear. V shed 6 bases and J shed 11 bases, with 23 bases lying between them. CDR3 length: 14 amino acids. Per the germline V gene, CDR1 is MDHEN and CDR2 is SYDVKM. This chain's CDR3 is CASSPSDGSEHKYF. DNA for the CDR3: TGTGCCAGCAGCCCCTCGGACGGTTCGGAACACAAGTACTTC. The complete variable domain, with remaining parts taken from reference TRBV28 and TRBJ2-7, reads DVKVTQSSRYLVKRTGEKVFLECVQDMDHENMFWYRQDPGLGLRLIYFSYDVKMKEKGDIPEGYSVSREKKERFSLILESASTNQTSMYLCASSPSDGSEHKYFGPGTRLTVT.

This clonotype was detected many times. The chain joins TRBV7-2 to TRBJ2-5; D is ambiguous. V was pared by 5 bases and J by 6 bases, with 13 bases between. CDR3 length: 13 amino acids. CDR1 and CDR2 from the germline V gene are SGHTA and FQGNSA. CDR3 sequence reads: CASSPDRLKTQYF. The CDR3 DNA reads as TGTGCCAGCAGCCCGGACCGTCTCAAGACCCAGTACTTC. Full variable domain (missing parts from reference TRBV7-2 and TRBJ2-5): GAGVSQSPSNKVTEKGKDVELRCDPISGHTALYWYRQSLGQGLEFLIYFQGNSAPDKSGLPSDRFSAERTGGSVSTLTIQRTQQEDSAVYLCASSPDRLKTQYFGPGTRLLVL.

The CDR3 loop is CASSEWQNTGELFF. The CDR3 DNA follows: TGTGCCAGCAGTGAATGGCAGAACACCGGGGAGCTGTTTTTT. The gene calls are TRBV6-1 and TRBJ2-2; D gene ambiguous. Germline V CDR1 and CDR2: MNHNS, SASEGT. Deletions cut 2 bases from V and 1 base from J, with 5 bases between. The CDR3 totals 14 residues.

The chain has TRBV5-5 and TRBJ2-7; a weak D match, TRBD2 (7 bases). The CDR3 consists of 16 residues. V was trimmed by 2 bases and J by 0 bases, leaving 15 bases between them. Germline-derived CDR1 and CDR2 are SGHKS and YYEKEE (reference sequence). The CDR3 DNA is TGTGCCAGCAGCTTCTTCGGGGGGCTAATCTCCTACGAGCAGTACTTC. Translating gives CASSFFGGLISYEQYF.

There are many counts of this clonotype. The genes are TRBV5-1 and TRBJ2-5; 7 bases map to TRBD1. The junction had 5 bases not matched to a gene; V was cut back by 7 bases and J by 2 bases. Germline values: CDR1 SGHRS, CDR2 YFSETQ. This CDR3 is 13 amino acids long. CDR3 region: CASGSTGQETQYF. The DNA for the CDR3 is TGCGCCAGCGGTTCGACAGGGCAAGAGACCCAGTACTTC.

V is TRBV12-3 or TRBV12-4 and J is TRBJ1-1, with TRBD1 as a possible D gene (5 bases). The CDR3 is 15 amino acids. Trimming pared 5 bases from V and 4 bases from J, leaving 17 bases between. Here the CDR3 reads CASSHIGGAGTEAFF. In DNA, the CDR3 is TGTGCCAGCAGTCACATAGGCGGGGCGGGCACTGAAGCTTTCTTT.

This clonotype was detected many times. The chain couples TRBV9 to TRBJ1-1; no reliable D call. This CDR3 is built from 13 residues. Germline V gene lookup returns CDR1 SGDLS and CDR2 YYNGEE. The V end lost 0 bases, the J end lost 6 bases, and 9 bases lay between the germline ends. The chain's CDR3 is CASSVVEGAEAFF. For the CDR3, the DNA is TGTGCCAGCAGCGTAGTTGAGGGCGCTGAAGCTTTCTTT.

This clonotype occurred many times. This chain connects TRBV20-1 to TRBJ2-2, with TRBD1 matching 7 bases. CDR1 and CDR2 from the germline V gene are DFQATT and SNEGSKA (reference sequence). The V segment lost 6 bases and the J segment 0 bases; nucleotides outside the gene matches: 7. The CDR3 is 15 residues long. CDR3 DNA: TGCAGTGCATTCCCGGGACAGACGAACACCGGGGAGCTGTTTTTT. Residues: CSAFPGQTNTGELFF.

This clonotype showed up many times. J is TRBJ1-2 and V is TRBV28, with D unresolved. The CDR3 sequence is 15 residues long. Germline assignment: CDR1 MDHEN and CDR2 SYDVKM. V lost 3 bases to trimming and J lost 0 bases, with 11 bases between them. CDR3: CASSFRALSNYGYTF. CDR3 nucleotide sequence: TGTGCCAGCAGTTTCCGGGCCCTCTCTAACTATGGCTACACCTTC.